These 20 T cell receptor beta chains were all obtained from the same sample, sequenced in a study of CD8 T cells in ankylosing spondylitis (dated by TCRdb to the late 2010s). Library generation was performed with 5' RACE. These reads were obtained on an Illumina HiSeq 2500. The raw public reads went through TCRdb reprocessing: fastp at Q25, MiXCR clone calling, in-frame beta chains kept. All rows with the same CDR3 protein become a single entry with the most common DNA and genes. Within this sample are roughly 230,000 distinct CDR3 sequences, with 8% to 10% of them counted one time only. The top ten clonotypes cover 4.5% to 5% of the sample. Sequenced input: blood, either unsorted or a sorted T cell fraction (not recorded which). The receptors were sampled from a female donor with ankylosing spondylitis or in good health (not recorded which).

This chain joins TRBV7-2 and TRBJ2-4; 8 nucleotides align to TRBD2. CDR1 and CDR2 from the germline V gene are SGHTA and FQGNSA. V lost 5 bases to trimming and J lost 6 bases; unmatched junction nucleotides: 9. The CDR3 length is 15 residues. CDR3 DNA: TGTGCCAGCAGCCCTCAAATAGCGGGAACAAACATTCAGTACTTC. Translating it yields CASSPQIAGTNIQYF. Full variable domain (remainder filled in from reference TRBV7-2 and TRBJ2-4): GAGVSQSPSNKVTEKGKDVELRCDPISGHTALYWYRQSLGQGLEFLIYFQGNSAPDKSGLPSDRFSAERTGGSVSTLTIQRTQQEDSAVYLCASSPQIAGTNIQYFGAGTRLSVL.

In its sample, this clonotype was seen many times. In nucleotides, the CDR3 is TGCGCCAGCAGGGCAGGACCTTACTCTGGAAACACCATATATTTT. As protein: CASRAGPYSGNTIYF. This sequence joins TRBV4-1 and TRBJ1-3; unclear D gene. Germline values: CDR1 MGHRA, CDR2 YSYEKL. The V and J ends lost 6 bases and 0 bases respectively, with 12 bases between them. This CDR3 has 15 amino acids.

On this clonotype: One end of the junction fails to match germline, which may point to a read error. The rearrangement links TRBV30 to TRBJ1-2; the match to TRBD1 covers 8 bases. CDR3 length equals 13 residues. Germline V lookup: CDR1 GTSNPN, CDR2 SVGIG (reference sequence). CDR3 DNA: TGTGCCTGGAATCCGGGACAGGACTATGCCTACACCTTC. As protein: CAWNPGQDYAYTF.

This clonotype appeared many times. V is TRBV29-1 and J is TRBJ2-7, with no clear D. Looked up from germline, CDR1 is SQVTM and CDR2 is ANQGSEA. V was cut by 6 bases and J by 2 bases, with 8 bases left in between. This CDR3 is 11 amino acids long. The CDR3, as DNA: TGCAGCGTAAGGATAGCCTACGAGCAGTACTTC. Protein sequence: CSVRIAYEQYF.

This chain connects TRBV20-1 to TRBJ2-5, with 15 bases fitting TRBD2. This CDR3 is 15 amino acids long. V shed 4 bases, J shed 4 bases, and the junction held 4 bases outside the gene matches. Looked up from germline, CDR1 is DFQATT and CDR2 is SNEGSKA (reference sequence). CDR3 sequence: CSATGLAGGGETQYF. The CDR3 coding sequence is TGCAGTGCTACGGGACTAGCGGGAGGAGGAGAGACCCAGTACTTC.

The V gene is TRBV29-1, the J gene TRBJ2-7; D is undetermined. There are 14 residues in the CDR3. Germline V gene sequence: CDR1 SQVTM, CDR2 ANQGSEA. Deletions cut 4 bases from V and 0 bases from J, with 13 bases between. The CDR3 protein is CSVVGFLNSYEQYF. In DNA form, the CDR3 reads TGCAGCGTTGTGGGTTTTCTAAACTCCTACGAGCAGTACTTC.

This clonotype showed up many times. The CDR3 nucleotides read TGTGCCAGCACTCTAAGCGGGAGGAGGGGCAATGAGCAGTTCTTC. Translated: CASTLSGRRGNEQFF. The chain joins TRBV6-2 or TRBV6-3 to TRBJ2-1; 9 bases fit TRBD2. CDR1 and CDR2 (germline): MNHEY, SVGEGT. V shed 7 bases, J shed 6 bases, and the junction held 10 bases outside the gene matches. This CDR3 region has 15 residues.

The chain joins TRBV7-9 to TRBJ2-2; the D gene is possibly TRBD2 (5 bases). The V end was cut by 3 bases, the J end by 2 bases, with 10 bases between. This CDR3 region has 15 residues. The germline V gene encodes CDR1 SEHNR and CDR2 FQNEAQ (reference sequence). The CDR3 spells CASSFLGRNTGELFF. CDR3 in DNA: TGTGCCAGCAGCTTTCTAGGGAGAAACACCGGGGAGCTGTTTTTT.

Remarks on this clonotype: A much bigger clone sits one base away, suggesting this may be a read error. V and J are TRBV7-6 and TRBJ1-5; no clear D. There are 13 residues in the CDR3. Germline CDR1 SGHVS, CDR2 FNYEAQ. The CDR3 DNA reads TGTACCAGCAGCTTAGGCCAAGAACAGCCCCAGCATTTT. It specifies CTSSLGQEQPQHF.

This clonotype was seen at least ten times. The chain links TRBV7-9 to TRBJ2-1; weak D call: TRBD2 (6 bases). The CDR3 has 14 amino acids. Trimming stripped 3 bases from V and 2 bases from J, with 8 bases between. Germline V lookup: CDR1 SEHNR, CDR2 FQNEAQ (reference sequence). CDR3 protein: CASSFGGTYNEQFF. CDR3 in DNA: TGTGCCAGCAGCTTCGGAGGGACCTACAATGAGCAGTTCTTC. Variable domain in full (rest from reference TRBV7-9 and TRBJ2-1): DTGVSQNPRHKITKRGQNVTFRCDPISEHNRLYWYRQTLGQGPEFLTYFQNEAQLEKSRLLSDRFSAERPKGSFSTLEIQRTEQGDSAMYLCASSFGGTYNEQFFGPGTRLTVL.

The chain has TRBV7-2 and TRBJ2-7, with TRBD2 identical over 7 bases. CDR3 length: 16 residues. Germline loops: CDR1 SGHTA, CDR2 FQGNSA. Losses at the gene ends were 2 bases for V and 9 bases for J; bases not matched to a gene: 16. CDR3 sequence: CASSLNVEAGVDAQYF. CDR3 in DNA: TGTGCCAGCAGCTTAAATGTCGAGGCGGGAGTTGACGCGCAGTACTTC.

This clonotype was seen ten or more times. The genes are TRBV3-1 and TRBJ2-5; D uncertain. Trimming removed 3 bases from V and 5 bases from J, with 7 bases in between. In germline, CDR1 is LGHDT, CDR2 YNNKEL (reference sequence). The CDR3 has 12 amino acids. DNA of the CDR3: TGTGCCAGCAGCCAGATGGGGGAGACCCAGTACTTC. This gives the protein CASSQMGETQYF.

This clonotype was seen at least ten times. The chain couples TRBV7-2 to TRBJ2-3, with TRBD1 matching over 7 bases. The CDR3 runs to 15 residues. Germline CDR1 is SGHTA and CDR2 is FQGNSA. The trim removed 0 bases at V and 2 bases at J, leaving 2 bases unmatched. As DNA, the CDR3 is TGTGCCAGCAGCTTAGCGACAGGGTTCACAGATACGCAGTATTTT. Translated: CASSLATGFTDTQYF.

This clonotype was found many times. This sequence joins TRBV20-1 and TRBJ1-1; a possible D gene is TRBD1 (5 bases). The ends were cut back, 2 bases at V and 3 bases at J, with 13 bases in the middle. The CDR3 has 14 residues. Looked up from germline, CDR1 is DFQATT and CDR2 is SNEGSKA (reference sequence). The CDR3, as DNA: TGCAGTGCTAGACCGGGACGGGGGGACACTGAAGCTTTCTTT. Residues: CSARPGRGDTEAFF.

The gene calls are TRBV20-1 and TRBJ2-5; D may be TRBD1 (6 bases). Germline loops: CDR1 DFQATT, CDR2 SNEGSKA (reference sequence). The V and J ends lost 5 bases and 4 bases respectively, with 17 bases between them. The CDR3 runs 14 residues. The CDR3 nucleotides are TGCAGTGCTTTCCAGGGGACGGCAGGAGAGACCCAGTACTTC. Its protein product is CSAFQGTAGETQYF.

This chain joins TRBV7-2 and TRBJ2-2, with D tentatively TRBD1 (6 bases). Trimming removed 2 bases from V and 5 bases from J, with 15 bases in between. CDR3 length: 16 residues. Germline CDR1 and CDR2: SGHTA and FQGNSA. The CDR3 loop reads CASSLFRGVGTGELFF. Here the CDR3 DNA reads TGTGCCAGCAGCTTATTCAGGGGTGTGGGAACCGGGGAGCTGTTTTTT.

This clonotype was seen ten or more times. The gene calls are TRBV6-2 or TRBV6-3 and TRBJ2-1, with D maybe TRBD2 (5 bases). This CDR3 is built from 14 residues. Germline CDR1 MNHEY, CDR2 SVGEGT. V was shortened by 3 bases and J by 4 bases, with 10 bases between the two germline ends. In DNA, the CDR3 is TGTGCCAGCAGTTATATCGGCGGGTACAATGAGCAGTTCTTC. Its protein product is CASSYIGGYNEQFF.

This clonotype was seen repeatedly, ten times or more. Written as DNA, the CDR3 is TGTGCCAGCAGTTTTGTTCGTAACAATGAGCAGTTCTTC. It encodes CASSFVRNNEQFF. This chain connects TRBV27 to TRBJ2-1; D ambiguous. This CDR3 spans 13 amino acids. The ends were cut back, 3 bases at V and 5 bases at J, with 8 bases in the middle. Germline assignment: CDR1 MNHEY and CDR2 SMNVEV (reference sequence).

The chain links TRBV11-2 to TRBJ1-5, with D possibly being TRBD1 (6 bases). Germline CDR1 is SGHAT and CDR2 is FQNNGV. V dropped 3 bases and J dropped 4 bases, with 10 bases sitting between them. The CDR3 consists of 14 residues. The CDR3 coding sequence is TGTGCCAGCAGCTTCGAAGGGGGAAATCAGCCCCAGCATTTT. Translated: CASSFEGGNQPQHF.

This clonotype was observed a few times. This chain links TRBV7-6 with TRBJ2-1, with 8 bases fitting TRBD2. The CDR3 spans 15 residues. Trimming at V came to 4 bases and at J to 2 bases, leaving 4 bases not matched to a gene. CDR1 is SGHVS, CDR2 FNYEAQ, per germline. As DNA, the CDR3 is TGTGCCAGCAGCTCCCCGGGAGGGGCCTACAATGAGCAGTTCTTC. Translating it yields CASSSPGGAYNEQFF.